The next 4 T cell receptor beta chains were all read from a single sample in a study of control samples from healthy donors and cancer patients. Assay: immunoSEQ multiplex PCR; the TCRdb copy retains only in-frame clones and omits some. The data show about 160,000 clones, roughly 89% seen once. The sample consisted of blood. These receptors all come from a man under 40 in good health.

As regards this clone: The sample contains more than one DNA sequence encoding this CDR3. The chain couples TRBV6-5 to TRBJ1-5; TRBD1 aligns across 7 bases. The CDR3 covers 12 residues. J gave up 4 bases and V 10 bases, and 4 bases lay outside the gene matches. Germline V gene data show CDR1 as MNHEY and CDR2 as SVGAGI. The CDR3 nucleotides are TGTGCCACCCAGGGGGGAAATCAGCCCCAGCATTTT. This translates into CATQGGNQPQHF.

The V call is TRBV9, the J call TRBJ1-1; maybe TRBD1 (5 bases). CDR1 is SGDLS and CDR2 is YYNGEE in the germline V gene. The CDR3 is 15 residues long. V lost 0 bases, J lost 4 bases, and 13 bases lay in between. CDR3 sequence (DNA): TGTGCCAGCAGCGTAGGCCCGGAAGGGGCCACTGAAGCTTTCTTT. Encoded protein: CASSVGPEGATEAFF.

The rearrangement uses TRBV28 and TRBJ1-5; 7 bases agree with TRBD1. V was pared by 4 bases and J by 6 bases, with 9 bases of the junction left unmatched. From germline, CDR1 is MDHEN and CDR2 SYDVKM. This CDR3 spans 15 amino acids. The DNA of the CDR3 is TGTGCCAGCAGTTCCGGGGCAGGGGGAAGTCAGCCCCAGCATTTT. Its protein product is CASSSGAGGSQPQHF.

This clone occurred once. This chain joins TRBV28 and TRBJ1-1; possible D gene TRBD1, 5 bases. The CDR3 covers 15 residues. The germline CDR1 and CDR2 sequences are MDHEN and SYDVKM. Trimming cost V 6 bases and J 4 bases, with 18 bases left between them. The CDR3 region has the DNA TGTGCCAGCAGGGAAACCTCCGGGACTTTCACTGAAGCTTTCTTT. Its protein is CASRETSGTFTEAFF. The variable domain in full, with the rest retrieved from reference TRBV28 and TRBJ1-1, is DVKVTQSSRYLVKRTGEKVFLECVQDMDHENMFWYRQDPGLGLRLIYFSYDVKMKEKGDIPEGYSVSREKKERFSLILESASTNQTSMYLCASRETSGTFTEAFFGQGTRLTVV.